A selection of T cell receptor beta chains follows, all from one sample in a study of blood T cell repertoires in COVID-19. Measured with immunoSEQ multiplex PCR; TCRdb has only the in-frame clones, and not every one. The sample includes 85,000 to 100,000 clones, about 86% of them seen just once. The sequencing sample was made of peripheral blood. The receptors stem from a woman aged 55-69 years in a cohort sampled during active or convalescent COVID-19. CDR3s include the opening cysteine and the closing phenylalanine or tryptophan. Each record gives: D gene, J gene, clone size, V gene, CDR3 DNA, CDR3 protein. D genes are given only for firm matches. Size is omitted from some rows. Given values are once, few, many or a class for expanded clones.

D gene: TRBD1; J gene: TRBJ2-2; clone size: .; V gene: TRBV11-3; CDR3 DNA: TGTGCCAGCAGCCGACAGGGCGGTGGCACCGGGGAGCTGTTTTTT; CDR3 protein: CASSRQGGGTGELFF
D gene: .; J gene: TRBJ1-2; clone size: .; V gene: TRBV2; CDR3 DNA: TGTGCCAGCAGTGAAGCCCTCAGCTATGGCTACACCTTC; CDR3 protein: CASSEALSYGYTF
D gene: .; J gene: TRBJ1-5; clone size: .; V gene: TRBV6-6; CDR3 DNA: TGTGCCTCAACCCGGGAGATCAATCAGCCCCAGCATTTT; CDR3 protein: CASTREINQPQHF
D gene: .; J gene: TRBJ1-5; clone size: .; V gene: TRBV30; CDR3 DNA: TGTGCCTGGAGCCTAGGACTCCCCAATCAGCCCCAGCATTTT; CDR3 protein: CAWSLGLPNQPQHF
D gene: .; J gene: TRBJ1-1; clone size: .; V gene: TRBV9; CDR3 DNA: TGTGCCAGCAGCGCTGAAGTAGTCATGAACACTGAAGCTTTCTTT; CDR3 protein: CASSAEVVMNTEAFF
D gene: TRBD1; J gene: TRBJ1-2; clone size: .; V gene: TRBV6-5; CDR3 DNA: TGTGCCAGCAGGACCGGGACAGATGGCTACACCTTC; CDR3 protein: CASRTGTDGYTF
D gene: .; J gene: TRBJ1-1; clone size: .; V gene: TRBV4-1; CDR3 DNA: TGCGCCAGCAGCCAAGCATGGGGGCCCGCTGAAGCTTTCTTT; CDR3 protein: CASSQAWGPAEAFF
D gene: .; J gene: TRBJ2-7; clone size: .; V gene: TRBV7-2; CDR3 DNA: TGTGCCAGCAGCTTATCACAGACCTACGAGCAGTACTTC; CDR3 protein: CASSLSQTYEQYF
D gene: .; J gene: TRBJ2-3; clone size: .; V gene: TRBV10-3; CDR3 DNA: TGTGCCATCAGTGGAGGGTTGGATACGCAGTATTTT; CDR3 protein: CAISGGLDTQYF
D gene: TRBD1; J gene: TRBJ1-6; clone size: .; V gene: TRBV6-4; CDR3 DNA: TGTGCCAGAGCTCAAGACAGGGGAAATTCACCCCTCCACTTT; CDR3 protein: CARAQDRGNSPLHF
D gene: .; J gene: TRBJ2-3; clone size: .; V gene: TRBV7-8; CDR3 DNA: TGTGCCAGCAGACGGCGACTGGCCGATACGCAGTATTTT; CDR3 protein: CASRRRLADTQYF
D gene: TRBD2; J gene: TRBJ2-1; clone size: once; V gene: TRBV7-3; CDR3 DNA: TGTGCCAGCAGCGTACTAGCGGGAGGGTACAATGAGCAGTTCTTC; CDR3 protein: CASSVLAGGYNEQFF
D gene: .; J gene: TRBJ1-1; clone size: .; V gene: TRBV24-1; CDR3 DNA: TGTGCCACCAGTGATTTTTCAAACACTGAAGCTTTCTTT; CDR3 protein: CATSDFSNTEAFF
D gene: TRBD2; J gene: TRBJ2-3; clone size: .; V gene: TRBV11-2; CDR3 DNA: TGTGCCAGCATGCCCGGACTAGCGGGAGTTAGCACAGATACGCAGTATTTT; CDR3 protein: CASMPGLAGVSTDTQYF
D gene: .; J gene: TRBJ1-2; clone size: once; V gene: TRBV29-1; CDR3 DNA: TGCAGCGTTGTGGGGATAGGGGCAGGGGCCCCGAGTAACTATGGCTACACCTTC; CDR3 protein: CSVVGIGAGAPSNYGYTF
D gene: .; J gene: TRBJ2-1; clone size: few; V gene: TRBV7-8; CDR3 DNA: TGTGCCAGCAGCTTACCCGGGACAACGGGGCAGTTCTTC; CDR3 protein: CASSLPGTTGQFF
D gene: .; J gene: TRBJ1-1; clone size: .; V gene: TRBV19; CDR3 DNA: TGTGCCAGTGGGGGCCTCTCCCTGGCTTTCTTT; CDR3 protein: CASGGLSLAFF
D gene: TRBD1; J gene: TRBJ2-7; clone size: .; V gene: TRBV19; CDR3 DNA: TGTGCCAGCATGCCTCGGGACAGATACTACGAGCAGTACTTC; CDR3 protein: CASMPRDRYYEQYF
D gene: TRBD1; J gene: TRBJ1-2; clone size: .; V gene: TRBV27; CDR3 DNA: TGTGCCAGCAGTTTATTGGGACAGGGCTTAAACTATGGCTACACCTTC; CDR3 protein: CASSLLGQGLNYGYTF
D gene: TRBD2; J gene: TRBJ2-7; clone size: few; V gene: TRBV28; CDR3 DNA: TGTGCCAGCAGTTCCATATATAGCGGGAAAAACTCCTACGAGCAGTACTTC; CDR3 protein: CASSSIYSGKNSYEQYF
D gene: .; J gene: TRBJ2-7; clone size: .; V gene: TRBV5-3; CDR3 DNA: TGTGCCAGAAGCCCTCCAGCGGCGGGACCATTTGTTTACGAGCAGTACTTC; CDR3 protein: CARSPPAAGPFVYEQYF
D gene: TRBD1; J gene: TRBJ1-1; clone size: .; V gene: TRBV29-1; CDR3 DNA: TGCAGCTTTAACCGGGACAGGGGTATAGGCACTGAAGCTTTCTTT; CDR3 protein: CSFNRDRGIGTEAFF
D gene: .; J gene: TRBJ2-5; clone size: .; V gene: TRBV21-1; CDR3 DNA: TGTGCCAGCAGCAAAAGTGGACTAGCGGGGGAAGAGACCCAGTACTTC; CDR3 protein: CASSKSGLAGEETQYF
D gene: TRBD1; J gene: TRBJ1-2; clone size: .; V gene: TRBV18; CDR3 DNA: TGTGCCAGCTCACTTCAACCGGGACAGGGAAGAGGCTACACCTTC; CDR3 protein: CASSLQPGQGRGYTF
D gene: .; J gene: TRBJ2-7; clone size: .; V gene: TRBV25-1; CDR3 DNA: TGTGCCAGCAGTGGAAACAGGGTACAGTACTTC; CDR3 protein: CASSGNRVQYF
D gene: TRBD1; J gene: TRBJ2-7; clone size: .; V gene: TRBV30; CDR3 DNA: TGTGCCTGGACCACCGGGACAGGGGCCCACGAGCAGTACTTC; CDR3 protein: CAWTTGTGAHEQYF
D gene: .; J gene: TRBJ1-2; clone size: .; V gene: TRBV6-4; CDR3 DNA: TGTGCCAGCAGTCCCAACAGTAACTATGGCTACACCTTC; CDR3 protein: CASSPNSNYGYTF
D gene: TRBD1; J gene: TRBJ2-2; clone size: .; V gene: TRBV9; CDR3 DNA: TGTGCCAGCAGCTTTCTCCCGGGACAGGATTTAACCGGGGAGCTGTTTTTT; CDR3 protein: CASSFLPGQDLTGELFF
D gene: .; J gene: TRBJ1-2; clone size: .; V gene: TRBV2; CDR3 DNA: TGTGCCAGCAGTCTGGTAGGGGTTGGCTATGGCTACACCTTC; CDR3 protein: CASSLVGVGYGYTF
D gene: .; J gene: TRBJ2-5; clone size: .; V gene: TRBV20-1; CDR3 DNA: TGCAGTGCTGGGGCGGGGGAGACCCAGTACTTC; CDR3 protein: CSAGAGETQYF
D gene: .; J gene: TRBJ2-2; clone size: few; V gene: TRBV12-3/TRBV12-4; CDR3 DNA: TGTGCCAGCAGTTTTGAGCTGGGGGAGCTGTTTTTT; CDR3 protein: CASSFELGELFF
D gene: .; J gene: TRBJ2-7; clone size: once; V gene: TRBV4-2; CDR3 DNA: TGTGCCAGCAGCCAAGATGGCCCGCGGAGCTCCTACGAGCAGTACTTC; CDR3 protein: CASSQDGPRSSYEQYF
D gene: .; J gene: TRBJ2-5; clone size: .; V gene: TRBV3-1/TRBV3-2; CDR3 DNA: TGTGCCAGCAGCCAAGACCGCGGGGAAGAGACCCAGTACTTC; CDR3 protein: CASSQDRGEETQYF
D gene: .; J gene: TRBJ1-1; clone size: .; V gene: TRBV30; CDR3 DNA: TGTGCCTGGAGTATGCGGGGGGGCTCTGAAGCTTTCTTT; CDR3 protein: CAWSMRGGSEAFF
D gene: .; J gene: TRBJ1-1; clone size: .; V gene: TRBV28; CDR3 DNA: TGTGCCAGCAGTTTACGGACAGAGAACACTGAAGCTTTCTTT; CDR3 protein: CASSLRTENTEAFF
D gene: TRBD1; J gene: TRBJ2-1; clone size: .; V gene: TRBV29-1; CDR3 DNA: TGCAGCGCTAGGCACAGGGGGGTCTACAATGAGCAGTTCTTC; CDR3 protein: CSARHRGVYNEQFF
D gene: .; J gene: TRBJ1-2; clone size: .; V gene: TRBV9; CDR3 DNA: TGTGCCAGCAGCCCCCACGGGGGTACCTATGGCTACACCTTC; CDR3 protein: CASSPHGGTYGYTF
D gene: .; J gene: TRBJ1-1; clone size: .; V gene: TRBV30; CDR3 DNA: TGTGCCTGGAGTCTGGGGGCCATCGGGCCTTTTAACGCTGAAGCTTTCTTT; CDR3 protein: CAWSLGAIGPFNAEAFF
D gene: .; J gene: TRBJ1-5; clone size: .; V gene: TRBV9; CDR3 DNA: TGTGCCAGCAGCGAGACGGGTCAGTCCAATCAGCCCCAGCATTTT; CDR3 protein: CASSETGQSNQPQHF
D gene: TRBD1; J gene: TRBJ2-2; clone size: .; V gene: TRBV18; CDR3 DNA: TGTGCCAGCTCACTTCGGACAGGATCTACCGGGGAGCTGTTTTTT; CDR3 protein: CASSLRTGSTGELFF
D gene: TRBD2; J gene: TRBJ2-3; clone size: .; V gene: TRBV11-2; CDR3 DNA: TGTGCCAGCAGCTTAGATGCAGGAGGCGGGAGGGGGACAGATACGCAGTATTTT; CDR3 protein: CASSLDAGGGRGTDTQYF
D gene: .; J gene: TRBJ1-2; clone size: .; V gene: TRBV11-2; CDR3 DNA: TGTGCCAGCAGCTTAGCCGCAGGGGATTATGGCTACACCTTC; CDR3 protein: CASSLAAGDYGYTF
D gene: TRBD1; J gene: TRBJ2-3; clone size: .; V gene: TRBV5-1; CDR3 DNA: TGCGCCAGCAGCACCCAGACAGGGGTACCAGATACGCAGTATTTT; CDR3 protein: CASSTQTGVPDTQYF
D gene: TRBD1; J gene: TRBJ1-2; clone size: .; V gene: TRBV18; CDR3 DNA: TGTGCCAGCTCACGACAACAGGGGGCGGATGGCTACACCTTC; CDR3 protein: CASSRQQGADGYTF
D gene: .; J gene: TRBJ2-2; clone size: .; V gene: TRBV19; CDR3 DNA: TGTGCCAGTAGTATGTGGCCCCCCGGGGAGCTGTTTTTT; CDR3 protein: CASSMWPPGELFF
D gene: TRBD1; J gene: TRBJ1-6; clone size: .; V gene: TRBV11-2; CDR3 DNA: TGTGCCAGCAGCCTCGAACCGGGACAGGGGTCGGCACCCCTCCACTTT; CDR3 protein: CASSLEPGQGSAPLHF
D gene: .; J gene: TRBJ1-3; clone size: .; V gene: TRBV1; CDR3 DNA: TGCACCAGCAGCCAAAACAGGGGATCCGGTGGAAACACCATATATTTT; CDR3 protein: CTSSQNRGSGGNTIYF
D gene: .; J gene: TRBJ2-1; clone size: .; V gene: TRBV6-5; CDR3 DNA: TGTGCCAGCAGACGGGAAAACTCCTACAATGAGCAGTTCTTC; CDR3 protein: CASRRENSYNEQFF
D gene: .; J gene: TRBJ1-2; clone size: once; V gene: TRBV15; CDR3 DNA: TGTGCCACCAGCAGAGATCGAGGTTTCTATGGCTACACCTTC; CDR3 protein: CATSRDRGFYGYTF
D gene: TRBD2; J gene: TRBJ2-1; clone size: .; V gene: TRBV19; CDR3 DNA: TGTGCCAGTAGTTTCTGGACTAGCGGGCCCTACAATGAGCAGTTCTTC; CDR3 protein: CASSFWTSGPYNEQFF
D gene: .; J gene: TRBJ1-3; clone size: once; V gene: TRBV3-1/TRBV3-2; CDR3 DNA: TGTGCCAGCAGCCATCTGCGGAGAGCTGGAAACACCATATATTTT; CDR3 protein: CASSHLRRAGNTIYF
D gene: .; J gene: TRBJ2-2; clone size: .; V gene: TRBV24-1; CDR3 DNA: TGTGCCACATCGGACAGTTTACGCACCGGGGAGCTGTTTTTT; CDR3 protein: CATSDSLRTGELFF
D gene: TRBD1; J gene: TRBJ2-7; clone size: .; V gene: TRBV19; CDR3 DNA: TGTGCCAGTAGTATAGGTCGGACAGGGTACAGGGCCTACGAGCAGTACTTC; CDR3 protein: CASSIGRTGYRAYEQYF
D gene: TRBD2; J gene: TRBJ2-1; clone size: .; V gene: TRBV11-2; CDR3 DNA: TGTGCCAGCAGTTACGACGTCGGGAGGGCCGAGCAGTTCTTC; CDR3 protein: CASSYDVGRAEQFF
D gene: TRBD1; J gene: TRBJ1-2; clone size: .; V gene: TRBV4-1; CDR3 DNA: TGCGCCAGCAGCCAGGCGACAGGGGGTTTGTATGGCTACACCTTC; CDR3 protein: CASSQATGGLYGYTF